A single sample gave rise to the 11 T cell receptor beta chains below, sequenced in a study of T cells after yellow fever vaccination. TCRdb re-called the 5' RACE reads through MiXCR, storing one row per CDR3 protein. This sample has some 400,000 distinct CDR3 sequences, with roughly a sixth found just once. Sequencing used PBMCs, obtained before the yellow fever booster vaccination. These receptors originate from a man aged 18 to 29 who received the YFV17D yellow fever vaccine.

The chain carries TRBV9 and TRBJ1-4; D is undetermined. The germline V gene has CDR1 SGDLS and CDR2 YYNGEE. This CDR3 region has 16 residues. V was trimmed by 0 bases and J by 8 bases, leaving 17 bases between them. This CDR3 reads CASSVGRLVTGEKLFF. The CDR3 DNA sequence: TGTGCCAGCAGCGTAGGGCGCTTGGTAACCGGCGAAAAACTGTTTTTT.

The CDR3 protein is CANGYGNPYEQYF. CDR3 in DNA: TGTGCCAACGGCTACGGTAACCCCTACGAGCAGTACTTC. V gene TRBV2 combines with J gene TRBJ2-7; D gene uncertain. Trimming stripped 10 bases from V and 2 bases from J, with 15 bases between. From germline, CDR1 is SNHLY and CDR2 FYNNEI. The CDR3 runs to 13 residues.

This clonotype was observed a handful of times. The chain employs TRBV6-4 and TRBJ1-6, with 8 bases aligning to TRBD1. Germline V gene lookup returns CDR1 MRHNA and CDR2 SNTAGT. Germline trimming cut 4 bases from V and 8 bases from J; bases unmatched to any gene: 7. CDR3 length: 15 amino acids. CDR3 coding DNA: TGTGCCAGCAGTGCCACGAACAGGGGGTATTCACCCCTCCACTTT. It specifies CASSATNRGYSPLHF.

V is TRBV7-9 and J is TRBJ2-2; no clear D gene. The length of the CDR3 is 8 residues. Looked up from germline, CDR1 is SEHNR and CDR2 is FQNEAQ (reference sequence). V dropped 9 bases and J dropped 10 bases, with 3 bases sitting between them. The chain's CDR3 is CASPELFF. As DNA, the CDR3 is TGTGCCAGTCCGGAGCTGTTTTTT.

This clonotype was picked up a small number of times. The rearrangement links TRBV12-3 or TRBV12-4 to TRBJ2-2, with a possible D match to TRBD2 (6 bases). V lost 10 bases and J lost 3, with 21 bases in between. The CDR3 covers 16 residues. The CDR3 nucleotides read TGTGCCACCGCTCTTGCGGGGCCAGGCGACACCGGGGAGCTGTTTTTT. This sequence encodes CATALAGPGDTGELFF.

V and J are TRBV20-1 and TRBJ2-3; perhaps D is TRBD1 or TRBD2 (5 bases each). The CDR3 runs 14 residues. The germline V gene has CDR1 DFQATT and CDR2 SNEGSKA (reference sequence). Trimming stripped 2 bases from V and 5 bases from J, with 14 bases between. The CDR3 DNA is TGCAGTGCTAGAATGGGGGTCTGGAGAGATACGCAGTATTTT. It specifies CSARMGVWRDTQYF.

This clonotype was seen a handful of times. The gene calls are TRBV6-5 and TRBJ1-1; TRBD1 might be the D (5 bases). Germline V gene lookup returns CDR1 MNHEY and CDR2 SVGAGI. The CDR3 runs 17 residues. V lost 0 bases and J lost 4, with 18 bases in between. The CDR3 here is CASSYSRAGWGGTEAFF. CDR3 bases: TGTGCCAGCAGTTACTCGAGAGCAGGGTGGGGCGGCACTGAAGCTTTCTTT.

This clonotype was detected ten times or more. The V gene is TRBV4-3, the J gene TRBJ1-1; no firm D call. CDR1 is LGHNA and CDR2 is YSLEER in the germline V gene. The CDR3 totals 15 residues. V shed 0 bases and J shed 1 base, with 9 bases lying between them. The CDR3 protein is CASSQERQANTEAFF. The DNA for the CDR3 is TGCGCCAGCAGCCAAGAGAGGCAAGCGAACACTGAAGCTTTCTTT.

This clonotype was observed a handful of times. This chain links TRBV10-2 with TRBJ2-1; no reliable D call. The germline CDR1 and CDR2 sequences are WSHSY and SAAADI. The CDR3 consists of 15 residues. V was shortened by 0 bases and J by 7 bases, with 13 bases between the two germline ends. CDR3 region: CASSESIGWRNEQFF. CDR3 bases: TGCGCCAGCAGTGAGTCTATAGGGTGGAGAAATGAGCAGTTCTTC.

This clonotype turned up a few times. The chain joins TRBV9 to TRBJ1-1; TRBD1 agrees at 7 bases. V gave up 4 bases and J gave up 4 bases; unmatched junction bases: 10. Germline CDR1 is SGDLS and CDR2 is YYNGEE. This CDR3 has 15 amino acids. CDR3 in DNA: TGTGCCAGCAGCATGGGACAGATACTTGGCACTGAAGCTTTCTTT. Translating it yields CASSMGQILGTEAFF.

This clonotype has only a few counts. The chain couples TRBV6-1 to TRBJ2-2; 10 nucleotides agree with TRBD2. The germline V gene has CDR1 MNHNS and CDR2 SASEGT. V trimming: 7 bases; J trimming: 3 bases; junction bases outside the gene matches: 17. The CDR3 sequence is 19 residues long. CDR3 DNA sequence: TGTGCCAGCATCCCCGCCCACAGCGGGGGGGCCGTGGACACCGGGGAGCTGTTTTTT. This sequence encodes CASIPAHSGGAVDTGELFF.